Listed below are T cell receptor beta chains from one sample, sequenced in a study of T cell responses to AZD1222 COVID-19 vaccine. TCRdb's copy holds only in-frame clones and misses some; the assay was immunoSEQ multiplex PCR. This sample has some 42,000 clones, with approximately 80% found just once. This sample comprised peripheral blood, obtained 28 days after the second AZD1222 dose. The receptors were gathered from an adult who received the AZD1222 COVID-19 vaccine. Both conserved end residues are part of each CDR3. A D gene is named only where the DNA matches it firmly. Rows may omit the clone size; those that give it use once, few, many or a size class.

>-|TRBJ2-1|once|TRBV11-2
CASSLSGPNEQFF
TGTGCCAGCAGCTTGTCTGGACCCAATGAGCAGTTCTTC
>TRBD1|TRBJ1-5|-|TRBV11-2
CASSSDRGGNQPQHF
TGTGCCAGCAGCTCAGACAGGGGAGGCAATCAGCCCCAGCATTTT
>-|TRBJ1-6|few|TRBV7-9
CASSLIGQGVSSPLHF
TGTGCCAGCAGCTTGATAGGCCAGGGAGTTAGTTCACCCCTCCACTTT
>-|TRBJ2-5|-|TRBV11-3
CASSGQRKETQYF
TGTGCCAGCAGCGGTCAAAGGAAAGAGACCCAGTACTTC
>-|TRBJ2-3|-|TRBV27
CASSLFGADTQYF
TGTGCCAGCAGTTTATTTGGCGCAGATACGCAGTATTTT
>TRBD2|TRBJ2-7|once|TRBV12-5
CASAPAWGGVYEQYF
TGTGCTAGTGCTCCAGCGTGGGGGGGTGTCTACGAGCAGTACTTC
>-|TRBJ2-7|-|TRBV6-5
CASKGVGGKTYEQYF
TGTGCCAGCAAGGGAGTGGGGGGTAAGACCTACGAGCAGTACTTC
>-|TRBJ1-2|once|TRBV6-5
CASSPLDSYGYTF
TGTGCCAGCAGTCCCCTAGACAGCTATGGCTACACCTTC
>TRBD1|TRBJ1-2|-|TRBV19
CASSRDRGTGYTF
TGTGCCAGTAGTCGGGACAGGGGGACGGGCTACACCTTC
>-|TRBJ2-1|-|TRBV3-1/TRBV3-2
CASSHANGNEQFF
TGTGCCAGCAGCCACGCAAACGGGAATGAGCAGTTCTTC
>TRBD1|TRBJ2-5|-|TRBV29-1
CSVEGTEETQYF
TGCAGCGTTGAGGGGACAGAAGAGACCCAGTACTTC
>-|TRBJ1-5|-|TRBV25-1
CASRGTGSNQPQHF
TGTGCCAGCAGGGGTACAGGGTCCAATCAGCCCCAGCATTTT
>-|TRBJ2-7|-|TRBV5-6
CASSGGILEQYF
TGTGCCAGCAGCGGGGGAATTCTCGAGCAGTACTTC
>-|TRBJ1-5|-|TRBV27
CASSYQGSNQPQHF
TGTGCCAGCAGTTATCAGGGGTCAAATCAGCCCCAGCATTTT
>TRBD2|TRBJ2-1|few|TRBV19
CASSSWTSGNNEQFF
TGTGCCAGTAGTAGCTGGACTAGCGGGAACAATGAGCAGTTCTTC
>-|TRBJ2-1|-|TRBV3-1/TRBV3-2
CASSQDWRTFSYNEQFF
TGTGCCAGCAGCCAAGATTGGCGCACGTTCTCCTACAATGAGCAGTTCTTC
>-|TRBJ2-7|-|TRBV27
CASSSIRTVYEQYF
TGTGCCAGCAGTTCCATTCGGACAGTCTACGAGCAGTACTTC
>-|TRBJ1-6|-|TRBV25-1
CASSETGSSYNSPLHF
TGTGCCAGCAGTGAAACAGGCAGCTCCTATAATTCACCCCTCCACTTT
>-|TRBJ2-1|-|TRBV19
CASSWGVLGEQFF
TGTGCCAGTAGTTGGGGAGTACTCGGGGAGCAGTTCTTC
>-|TRBJ1-5|-|TRBV19
CASNGGRMGQPQHF
TGTGCCAGTAACGGGGGGCGAATGGGGCAGCCCCAGCATTTT
>TRBD2|TRBJ2-2|-|TRBV2
CASSRDYASGELFF
TGTGCCAGCAGCCGGGACTACGCTTCCGGGGAGCTGTTTTTT
>-|TRBJ1-1|-|TRBV4-2
CASSQEVPNTEAFF
TGTGCCAGCAGCCAAGAAGTGCCAAACACTGAAGCTTTCTTT
>TRBD1|TRBJ1-5|-|TRBV2
CASSVTGTLQPQHF
TGTGCCAGCAGCGTGACAGGGACCCTTCAGCCCCAGCATTTT
>-|TRBJ1-3|-|TRBV25-1
CASSDVADYSGNTIYF
TGTGCCAGCAGTGATGTGGCAGACTATTCTGGAAACACCATATATTTT
>TRBD1|TRBJ1-2|-|TRBV2
CASSEVQGARPLYGYTF
TGTGCCAGCAGTGAGGTACAGGGGGCTAGACCCCTCTATGGCTACACCTTC
>TRBD1|TRBJ1-1|-|TRBV29-1
CSFNRGTEAFF
TGCAGCTTCAACAGGGGCACTGAAGCTTTCTTT
>-|TRBJ1-2|-|TRBV6-5
CASSRGNGYTF
TGTGCCAGCAGCCGGGGAAACGGCTACACCTTC
>-|TRBJ1-2|-|TRBV5-4
CASSWRRQPNYGYTF
TGTGCCAGCAGCTGGCGCCGACAGCCTAACTATGGCTACACCTTC
>-|TRBJ2-1|-|TRBV7-8
CASRLGQGGNEQFF
TGTGCCAGCAGGTTGGGGCAGGGGGGCAATGAGCAGTTCTTC
>TRBD1|TRBJ1-4|-|TRBV5-5
CASGPTGRVEKLFF
TGTGCCAGCGGACCGACAGGGAGGGTTGAAAAACTGTTTTTT
>-|TRBJ1-1|-|TRBV11-3
CASSLGPGPNTEAFF
TGTGCCAGCAGCTTAGGTCCAGGGCCGAACACTGAAGCTTTCTTT
>TRBD1|TRBJ2-3|-|TRBV14
CASSQVTGGTDTQYF
TGTGCCAGCAGCCAAGTGACAGGGGGGACAGATACGCAGTATTTT
>TRBD1|TRBJ1-3|-|TRBV5-1
CASSSAGTGSGNTIYF
TGCGCCAGCAGCTCGGCGGGGACAGGGTCCGGAAACACCATATATTTT
>-|TRBJ1-1|-|TRBV6-5
CASSYEGRPNTEAFF
TGTGCCAGCAGTTACGAAGGCAGGCCGAACACTGAAGCTTTCTTT
>-|TRBJ1-6|once|TRBV7-8
CASSLEGQYNSPLHF
TGTGCCAGCAGCTTAGAAGGACAGTATAATTCACCCCTCCACTTT
>-|TRBJ2-7|few|TRBV7-8
CASSYRQAISSYEQYF
TGTGCCAGCAGCTACCGACAGGCCATTAGTTCCTACGAGCAGTACTTC
>-|TRBJ2-1|-|TRBV7-2
CASSLARVNEQFF
TGTGCCAGCAGCTTGGCGCGGGTTAATGAGCAGTTCTTC
>-|TRBJ1-5|-|TRBV9
CARLCGTVQSQPQHF
TGTGCCAGACTCTGCGGCACGGTACAAAGTCAGCCCCAGCATTTT
>-|TRBJ2-2|-|TRBV9
CASGRRGNTGELFF
TGTGCCAGCGGACGCCGGGGGAACACCGGGGAGCTGTTTTTT
>-|TRBJ1-2|-|TRBV12-2
CASRFHRDRGTYGYTF
TGTGCAAGTCGCTTCCATCGGGACAGGGGAACCTATGGCTACACCTTC
>-|TRBJ1-2|-|TRBV5-4
CASSLAWGGYGYTF
TGTGCCAGCAGCTTGGCCTGGGGGGGATATGGCTACACCTTC
>-|TRBJ1-5|-|TRBV19
CASSIAGWPQHF
TGTGCCAGTAGTATCGCGGGGTGGCCCCAGCATTTT
>TRBD2|TRBJ2-7|-|TRBV9
CASSLMGLGGNEQYF
TGTGCCAGCAGCCTCATGGGACTAGGAGGGAACGAGCAGTACTTC
>-|TRBJ2-3|once|TRBV3-1/TRBV3-2
CASSQEYGGGLPDTQYF
TGTGCCAGCAGCCAAGAGTACGGCGGGGGCCTCCCAGATACGCAGTATTTT
>TRBD1|TRBJ2-7|-|TRBV19
CASSIRDSSYEQYF
TGTGCCAGTAGTATAAGGGACAGTTCCTACGAGCAGTACTTC
>TRBD1|TRBJ1-2|medium-sized|TRBV27
CASRGTGGINYGYTF
TGTGCCAGCAGGGGGACAGGGGGGATTAACTATGGCTACACCTTC
>TRBD2|TRBJ2-1|-|TRBV4-1
CASSQPSGGPYNEQFF
TGCGCCAGCAGCCAACCTAGCGGGGGGCCCTACAATGAGCAGTTCTTC
>-|TRBJ1-1|-|TRBV5-5
CASGETGPTEAFF
TGTGCCAGCGGGGAGACAGGCCCCACTGAAGCTTTCTTT
>-|TRBJ1-2|-|TRBV28
CASWGNNGYTF
TGTGCCAGCTGGGGGAATAATGGCTACACCTTC
>TRBD1|TRBJ1-3|few|TRBV30
CASGQGTGNTIYF
TGTGCCTCCGGACAGGGGACAGGAAACACCATATATTTT